The next 8 T cell receptor beta chains were all read from a single sample in a study of early T cells in non-severe SARS-CoV-2 infection (dated by TCRdb to the early 2020s). The library was generated by 5' RACE. The instrument given in TCRdb is NextSeq 500. Starting from the raw public reads, TCRdb applied fastp trimming at Q25, assembled clones with MiXCR and retained in-frame beta chains. Entries that share a CDR3 protein sequence are merged under the most common genes and DNA. This sample holds 55,000 or so distinct CDR3 sequences; approximately 6.7% were observed only once. The ten biggest clones cover roughly 4% of the sample. The specimen was whole blood. These receptors all come from an adult who was a healthcare worker with PCR-confirmed SARS-CoV-2 infection or an uninfected control (not recorded which).

The chain joins TRBV6-6 to TRBJ2-2, with no clear D. V lost 0 bases and J lost 7, with 3 bases in between. Germline lookup yields CDR1 MNHNY and CDR2 SVGAGI (reference sequence). This CDR3 has 12 residues. CDR3 in DNA: TGTGCCAGCAGTTACTCGTTCGGGGAGCTGTTTTTT. Translated: CASSYSFGELFF.

The chain links TRBV7-6 to TRBJ2-3; D is unresolved. This CDR3 contains 12 residues. The germline gives CDR1 SGHVS, CDR2 FNYEAQ. The V end lost 5 bases, the J end lost 4 bases, and 7 bases lay between the germline ends. The CDR3: CASSPRSDTQYF. The CDR3 nucleotides read TGTGCCAGCAGCCCCCGTTCAGATACGCAGTATTTT.

This clonotype appeared a single time. CDR3 DNA sequence: TGCAGTGCTAGGGGACAGGGCAATCAGCCCCAGCATTTT. Translation gives CSARGQGNQPQHF. The V call is TRBV20-1, the J call TRBJ1-5; 8 positions match TRBD1. V was clipped by 3 bases and J by 2 bases; unmatched bases: 0. CDR3 length: 13 residues. The germline CDR1 and CDR2 sequences are DFQATT and SNEGSKA (reference sequence).

In its sample, this clonotype was seen many times. This CDR3 reads CASSPAAAQGYGYTF. The CDR3, as DNA: TGTGCCAGCTCACCTGCGGCGGCACAGGGCTATGGCTACACCTTC. This chain uses TRBV18 with TRBJ1-2, with D tentatively TRBD1 (6 bases). The CDR3 spans 15 residues. Between the trimmed V and J ends, which lost 3 bases and 4 bases, there was a span of 15 bases. Germline V CDR1 and CDR2: KGHSH, LQKENI.

This clonotype showed up many times. The chain couples TRBV9 to TRBJ2-7, with D perhaps matching TRBD1 or TRBD2 (5 bases each). Deletions cut 0 bases from V and 3 bases from J, with 10 bases between. The CDR3 loop spans 14 amino acids. CDR1 SGDLS and CDR2 YYNGEE come from the germline V gene. The CDR3 DNA is TGTGCCAGCAGCGTAGGAGGGACCCACTACGAGCAGTACTTC. The encoded protein is CASSVGGTHYEQYF.

This clonotype has at least ten counts. CDR3 in DNA: TGTGCCAGCACTGCCCCGGGACGGAGGGAGTCCCAGTACTTC. Residues: CASTAPGRRESQYF. The V gene is TRBV28, the J gene TRBJ2-5, with D perhaps TRBD2 (6 bases). This CDR3 has 14 residues. The germline gives CDR1 MDHEN, CDR2 SYDVKM. Trimming removed 7 bases at V and 9 bases at J, with 21 bases between.

The CDR3 protein is CASTRGRDNEQFF. As DNA, the CDR3 is TGTGCCAGCACTAGAGGGAGGGACAATGAGCAGTTCTTC. The chain joins TRBV2 to TRBJ2-1; the match to TRBD2 covers 7 bases. The germline V gene has CDR1 SNHLY and CDR2 FYNNEI. The length of the CDR3 is 13 residues. V lost 7 bases and J lost 5; bases outside the gene matches: 5.

V is TRBV7-2 and J is TRBJ1-1, with 8 bases lining up with TRBD1. Per the germline V gene, CDR1 is SGHTA and CDR2 is FQGNSA. The CDR3 spans 14 residues. V gave up 3 bases and J gave up 5 bases; unmatched junction bases: 5. Here the CDR3 reads CASSFRTGWTEAFF. The CDR3 DNA is TGTGCCAGCAGCTTCAGGACAGGGTGGACTGAAGCTTTCTTT. Full variable domain (missing parts from reference TRBV7-2 and TRBJ1-1): GAGVSQSPSNKVTEKGKDVELRCDPISGHTALYWYRQSLGQGLEFLIYFQGNSAPDKSGLPSDRFSAERTGGSVSTLTIQRTQQEDSAVYLCASSFRTGWTEAFFGQGTRLTVV.